The clone carrying this T cell receptor (beta chain) came up a few times. The data derive from a study of blood T cell repertoires in COVID-19. Overall study: COVID-19 samples, acute and convalescent, were from the United States, Italy and Spain. Sample material is recorded as cDNA or gDNA derived from T cells, B-cell-depleted T cells, or PBMCs.

Methods used by the authors: Amplification with reference gene primers provided the estimates of nucleated cell counts. Produced via immunoSEQ multiplex PCR; TCRdb's table is partial and in-frame only. Clonal size and the V and J genes are those of that table, whereas D and trimming came from the DNA. Of 95,000 to 150,000 clones in the sample, about four fifths were seen once. The CDR3 is made up of 13 amino acids. Germline V gene lookup returns CDR1 GTSNPN and CDR2 SVGIG (reference sequence). Unmatched junction bases numbered 0, after V lost 3 bases and J lost 4 bases. V gene TRBV30 combines with J gene TRBJ2-7; TRBD2 aligns across 13 bases. Material: peripheral blood. This TCR derives from a man aged 60-69 years with active or convalescent COVID-19. CDR3: CAWRTSGGYEQYF. CDR3 nucleotide sequence: TGTGCCTGGAGGACTAGCGGGGGGTACGAGCAGTACTTC.